The present TCR beta chain was sequenced within a study of Ad26.COV2.S vaccination and SARS-CoV-2 variants. Looking at the study overall: Ad26.COV2.S arm of COV1001 included the donor. Study findings and constraints: Placebo recipients trailed vaccine recipients in spike-specific TCR breadth.

The CDR3 extends over 15 amino acids. V shed 8 bases and J 0 bases; nucleotides not matched to a gene: 7. Per germline, CDR1 MNHNY and CDR2 SVGAGI (reference sequence). Worth noting for this clone: The antigen is unknown.

The treatment is: around 19 received Ad26.COV2.S at low or high dose, single or two shots; several received placebo; per-sample allocation not given. Collection of samples fell on day 63 after the first vaccine or placebo injection. An adult of 18-55 years in Boston served as donor. Vaccination employed an Ad26 vector expressing the Wuhan-strain SARS-CoV-2 spike. Sequencing was performed with immunoSEQ multiplex PCR; in TCRdb, only in-frame clones are kept and a portion is missing. The sample has roughly 380,000 clones, roughly 81% seen once; the top ten hold 3.3%. Sequenced material: peripheral blood, taken in a trial of Ad26.COV2.S vaccine versus placebo. The chain carries TRBV6-6 and TRBJ2-1, with 7 bases that match TRBD2. The TCR comes from a person aged 18-60 years who received the Ad26.COV2.S COVID-19 vaccine or a placebo. The CDR3 is CASAGRESSYNEQFF. The CDR3, as DNA: TGTGCCAGCGCAGGGCGGGAGAGCTCCTACAATGAGCAGTTCTTC.